This T cell receptor (beta chain) was obtained from a study of OX40 agonist ivuxolimab in advanced cancers. CDR1 is MNHEY and CDR2 is SVGAGI in the germline V gene. The ends lost 6 bases at V and 2 bases at J; junction bases unmatched: 4. This CDR3 contains 14 residues. Sequencing used immunoSEQ multiplex PCR; TCRdb keeps in-frame clones, though not all of them. The sample has roughly 53,000 clones, around 84% seen once; the top ten hold 0.55% to 0.65%. Source: CD4+ or CD8+ T cells sorted from blood, taken in a trial of the OX40 agonist ivuxolimab. The V call is TRBV6-5, the J call TRBJ2-7; 10 bases match TRBD2. This TCR derives from an adult with an advanced solid tumor such as melanoma, head and neck, liver or kidney cancer. The CDR3 region is CASSPLAGTYEQYF. CDR3 DNA sequence: TGTGCCAGCAGCCCACTAGCGGGAACCTACGAGCAGTACTTC.